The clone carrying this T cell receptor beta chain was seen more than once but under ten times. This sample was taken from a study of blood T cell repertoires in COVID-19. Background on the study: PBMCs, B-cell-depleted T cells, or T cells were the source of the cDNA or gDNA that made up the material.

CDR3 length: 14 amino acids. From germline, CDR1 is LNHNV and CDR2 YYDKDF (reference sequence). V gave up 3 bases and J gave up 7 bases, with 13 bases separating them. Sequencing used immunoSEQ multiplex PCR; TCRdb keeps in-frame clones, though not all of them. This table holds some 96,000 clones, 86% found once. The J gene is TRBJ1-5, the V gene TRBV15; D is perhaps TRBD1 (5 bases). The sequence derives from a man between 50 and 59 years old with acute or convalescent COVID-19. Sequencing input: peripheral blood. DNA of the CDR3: TGTGCCACCAGCAGGCGCCAGGGCTCCCAGCCCCAGCATTTT. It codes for CATSRRQGSQPQHF.